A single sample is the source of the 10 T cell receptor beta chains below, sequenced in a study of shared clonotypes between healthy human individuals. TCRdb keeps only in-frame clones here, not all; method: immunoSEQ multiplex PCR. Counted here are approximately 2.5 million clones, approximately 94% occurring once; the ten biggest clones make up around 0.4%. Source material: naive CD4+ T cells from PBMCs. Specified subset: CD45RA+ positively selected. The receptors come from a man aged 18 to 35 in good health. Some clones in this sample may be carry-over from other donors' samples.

Here the CDR3 reads CASSPSTSGSNEQFF. The DNA for the CDR3 is TGTGCCAGCAGCCCGTCGACTAGCGGGAGCAATGAGCAGTTCTTC. The rearrangement links TRBV5-4 to TRBJ2-1, with TRBD2 identical over 12 bases. The CDR3 contains 15 residues. Unmatched junction bases numbered 5, after V lost 4 bases and J lost 6 bases. Germline assignment: CDR1 SGHNT and CDR2 YYREEE (reference sequence).

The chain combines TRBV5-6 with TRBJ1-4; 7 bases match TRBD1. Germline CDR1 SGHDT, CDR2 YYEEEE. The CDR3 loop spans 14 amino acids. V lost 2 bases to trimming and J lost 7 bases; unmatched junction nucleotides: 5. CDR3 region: CASSFTGAREKLFF. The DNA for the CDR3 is TGTGCCAGCAGCTTCACAGGGGCCCGTGAAAAACTGTTTTTT.

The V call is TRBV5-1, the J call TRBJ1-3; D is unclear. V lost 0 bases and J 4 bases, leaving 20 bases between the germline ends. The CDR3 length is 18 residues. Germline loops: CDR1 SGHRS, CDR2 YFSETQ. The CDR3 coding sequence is TGCGCCAGCAGCTTGGCCTCTTCCGCAGGATTGGGAGGAAACACCATATATTTT. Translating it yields CASSLASSAGLGGNTIYF.

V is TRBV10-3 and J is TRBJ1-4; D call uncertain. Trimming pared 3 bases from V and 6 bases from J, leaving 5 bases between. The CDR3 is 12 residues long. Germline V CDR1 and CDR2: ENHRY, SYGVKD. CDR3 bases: TGTGCCATCAGTGACCGAGATGAAAAACTGTTTTTT. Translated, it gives CAISDRDEKLFF.

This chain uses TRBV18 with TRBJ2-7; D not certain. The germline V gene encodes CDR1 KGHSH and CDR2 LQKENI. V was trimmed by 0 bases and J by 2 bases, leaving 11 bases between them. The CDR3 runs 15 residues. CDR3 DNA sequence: TGTGCCAGCTCACCACCGAGCAAAGCCCCCTACGAGCAGTACTTC. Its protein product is CASSPPSKAPYEQYF.

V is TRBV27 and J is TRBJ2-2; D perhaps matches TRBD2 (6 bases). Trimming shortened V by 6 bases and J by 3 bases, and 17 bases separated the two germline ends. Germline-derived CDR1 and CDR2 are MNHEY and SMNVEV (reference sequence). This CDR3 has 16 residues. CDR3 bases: TGTGCCAGCAGCAGGGTTACAGCGGGTGACACCGGGGAGCTGTTTTTT. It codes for CASSRVTAGDTGELFF.

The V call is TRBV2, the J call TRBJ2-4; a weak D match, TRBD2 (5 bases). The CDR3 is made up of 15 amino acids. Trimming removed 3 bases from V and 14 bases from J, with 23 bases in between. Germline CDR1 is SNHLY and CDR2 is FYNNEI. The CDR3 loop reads CASSDLASLVASKYF. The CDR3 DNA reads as TGTGCCAGCAGTGATCTAGCCTCCTTGGTGGCCTCCAAGTACTTC.

The CDR3 region has the DNA TGCGCCAGCAGCCTGGGACTAGGAAACAATGAGCAGTTCTTC. Its translation: CASSLGLGNNEQFF. The V gene is TRBV5-1, the J gene TRBJ2-1; 8 nucleotides line up with TRBD2. CDR3 size: 14 residues. J was trimmed by 5 bases and V by 4 bases; bases with no gene match: 5. Germline V lookup: CDR1 SGHRS, CDR2 YFSETQ.

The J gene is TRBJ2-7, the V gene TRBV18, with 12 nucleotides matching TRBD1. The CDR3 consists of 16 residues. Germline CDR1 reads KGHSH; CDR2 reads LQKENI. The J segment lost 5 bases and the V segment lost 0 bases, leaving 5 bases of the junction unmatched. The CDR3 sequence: CASSPPSGQGADEQYF. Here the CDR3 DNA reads TGTGCCAGCTCACCACCGTCGGGACAGGGGGCTGACGAGCAGTACTTC.

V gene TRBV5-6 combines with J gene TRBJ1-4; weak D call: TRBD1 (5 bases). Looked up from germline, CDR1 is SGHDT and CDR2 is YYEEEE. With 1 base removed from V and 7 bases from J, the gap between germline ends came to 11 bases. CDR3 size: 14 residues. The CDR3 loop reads CASSLNRRAEKLFF. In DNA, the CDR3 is TGTGCCAGCAGCTTGAACAGGAGGGCTGAAAAACTGTTTTTT.